This T cell receptor beta chain was identified during a study of CD8 T cells in Susac syndrome. Reverse transcription of 0.5 to 1 ug RNA was performed with random hexamers. Coverage of TCR beta CDR3 amplification by immunoSEQ multiplex PCR extended to 54 Vbeta and 13 Jbeta. Each CDR3 protein is one row after TCRdb ran MiXCR on the immunoSEQ multiplex PCR reads. The repertoire consists of about 200,000 distinct CDR3 sequences, with about 93% occurring once and the leading ten covering about 0.12%. In contrast to the negatively isolated CD8+ and CD4+ T cells, TEMRA cells were FACS-enriched. This CDR3 is built from 14 residues. Deletions cut 2 bases from V and 8 bases from J, with 14 bases between. Looked up from germline, CDR1 is SGHRS and CDR2 is YFSETQ.

The sample comprised CD8+ T cells from PBMCs. The TCR originated in a human donor with multiple sclerosis. The chain employs TRBV5-1 and TRBJ2-1, with D hard to call. The CDR3 spells CASSFGLDKYEQFF. The CDR3, as DNA: TGCGCCAGCAGCTTTGGGCTAGATAAATATGAGCAGTTCTTC.